The 14 T cell receptor beta chains reported below all come from one sample, sequenced in a study of T cell repertoires in cytomegalovirus infection. These receptors lack a known antigen. TCRdb re-called the reads through MiXCR, storing one row per CDR3 protein. The sample shows around 230,000 distinct CDR3 sequences, around 35% of them seen only once. The material was CD8+ T cells from cultured PBMCs, obtained from culture after CMV antigen stimulation. The source is a human donor in good health (CMV status not recorded). Some clones in this sample may be carry-over from other donors' samples.

The genes are TRBV7-2 and TRBJ2-3; D is perhaps TRBD1 or TRBD2 (5 bases each). Deletions cut 8 bases from V and 3 bases from J, with 18 bases between. This CDR3 contains 15 residues. The germline CDR1 and CDR2 sequences are SGHTA and FQGNSA. The CDR3 is CASPPDSWGTDTQYF. CDR3 DNA sequence: TGTGCCAGCCCCCCCGACTCATGGGGGACAGATACGCAGTATTTT.

The chain recombines TRBV27 with TRBJ1-1; D not resolved. This CDR3 is built from 15 residues. Trimming shortened V by 5 bases and J by 0 bases, and 13 bases separated the two germline ends. The germline CDR1 and CDR2 sequences are MNHEY and SMNVEV (reference sequence). CDR3 protein: CASSRNTGLNTEAFF. The CDR3 bases are TGTGCCAGCAGTCGCAATACGGGATTGAACACTGAAGCTTTCTTT.

V gene TRBV7-2 combines with J gene TRBJ2-7; D assignment may be TRBD1 or TRBD2 (5 bases each). The germline V gene encodes CDR1 SGHTA and CDR2 FQGNSA. With 2 bases removed from V and 4 bases from J, the gap between germline ends came to 24 bases. This CDR3 is built from 18 residues. CDR3: CASSLMFGPRDLEYEQYF. Written as DNA, the CDR3 is TGTGCCAGCAGCTTAATGTTCGGGCCTAGGGACCTCGAGTACGAGCAGTACTTC.

The V and J genes are TRBV11-2 and TRBJ2-3; no clear D gene. The CDR3 extends over 16 amino acids. Germline V gene lookup returns CDR1 SGHAT and CDR2 FQNNGV. Trimming took off 5 bases at V and 2 bases at J, with 17 bases between the two ends. Written as DNA, the CDR3 is TGTGCCAGCAGCCCGCAAGGACGGTTCCTCACAGATACGCAGTATTTT. Translation gives CASSPQGRFLTDTQYF. The whole variable domain, remainder taken from reference TRBV11-2 and TRBJ2-3, is EAGVAQSPRYKIIEKRQSVAFWCNPISGHATLYWYQQILGQGPKLLIQFQNNGVVDDSQLPKDRFSAERLKGVDSTLKIQPAKLEDSAVYLCASSPQGRFLTDTQYFGPGTRLTVL.

The gene calls are TRBV30 and TRBJ1-1; possibly TRBD1 for D (5 bases). The length of the CDR3 is 12 residues. Germline V gene lookup returns CDR1 GTSNPN and CDR2 SVGIG (reference sequence). V lost 6 bases to trimming and J lost 3 bases, with 11 bases between them. The CDR3, as DNA: TGTGCCTGTTCTCCGGGGGACACTGAAGCTTTCTTT. The encoded protein is CACSPGDTEAFF.

The chain's CDR3 is CASSLSGAHYGYTF. DNA for the CDR3: TGTGCCAGCAGTTTATCGGGGGCGCATTATGGCTACACCTTC. The chain combines TRBV27 with TRBJ1-2, with D perhaps matching TRBD1 (6 bases). Trimming stripped 0 bases from V and 5 bases from J, with 10 bases between. CDR3 length: 14 residues. Germline CDR1 and CDR2: MNHEY and SMNVEV (reference sequence).

V is TRBV19 and J is TRBJ1-1; no firm D call. Germline V gene data show CDR1 as LNHDA and CDR2 as SQIVND (reference sequence). CDR3 length: 15 residues. Trimming pared 3 bases from V and 0 bases from J, leaving 11 bases between. This CDR3 reads CASSIRSTLNTEAFF. In DNA, the CDR3 is TGTGCCAGTAGTATTCGTTCAACCCTGAACACTGAAGCTTTCTTT.

This clonotype appeared many times. The chain combines TRBV7-2 with TRBJ2-5; a possible D gene is TRBD2 (6 bases). This CDR3 contains 14 residues. V was pared by 2 bases and J by 4 bases, with 11 bases between. The germline V gene encodes CDR1 SGHTA and CDR2 FQGNSA. Written as DNA, the CDR3 is TGTGCCAGCAGCTTACTCCCAGCGGGAGAGACCCAGTACTTC. It translates to CASSLLPAGETQYF.

This clonotype was counted only a few times. The J gene is TRBJ2-2, the V gene TRBV7-2; 10 bases are a match to TRBD2. Germline-derived CDR1 and CDR2 are SGHTA and FQGNSA. This CDR3 is 16 amino acids long. Losses at the gene ends were 6 bases for V and 6 bases for J; bases not matched to a gene: 10. CDR3 coding DNA: TGTGCCAGCAGTTATCCAGCGGGAGGGCCCTCCGGGGAGCTGTTTTTT. Protein product: CASSYPAGGPSGELFF.

In regard to this clonotype: The junction differs from germline at one of its ends, possibly a read error. V and J are TRBV5-3 and TRBJ2-5; D not resolved. TRBV5-3 is designated an ORF whose function remains uncertain. The CDR3 spans 13 residues. The CDR3 sequence: CASSWAPSETQYF. Written as DNA, the CDR3 is TGTGCCAGCAGCTGGGCCCCGTCGGAGACCCAGTACTTC.

This clonotype was seen a handful of times. CDR3 sequence reads: CASSLVLAVRSGANVLTF. Written as DNA, the CDR3 is TGTGCCAGCAGTTTAGTACTAGCGGTCCGCTCTGGGGCCAACGTCCTGACTTTC. This rearrangement joins TRBV12-3 or TRBV12-4 to TRBJ2-6; 8 positions agree with TRBD2. Trimming took 1 base from V and 0 from J; bases not matched to a gene: 5. The CDR3 is 18 residues long.

The chain is built from TRBV2 and TRBJ2-3, with D perhaps TRBD1 or TRBD2 (5 bases each). Trimming shortened V by 8 bases and J by 6 bases, and 18 bases separated the two germline ends. Germline CDR1 SNHLY, CDR2 FYNNEI. The CDR3 has 14 residues. Here the CDR3 reads CASPADWGRDTQYF. CDR3 nucleotides: TGTGCCAGCCCTGCGGACTGGGGACGGGATACGCAGTATTTT.

The V call is TRBV12-3 or TRBV12-4, the J call TRBJ1-2, with D unresolved. Trimming removed 6 bases at V and 8 bases at J, with 13 bases between. This CDR3 has 12 amino acids. CDR3 nucleotides: TGTGCCAGCAGCTCCGGACGAACCGGCTACACCTTC. It translates to CASSSGRTGYTF.

The chain links TRBV18 to TRBJ2-5; 8 nucleotides agree with TRBD2. The V gene's germline CDR1 is KGHSH and CDR2 LQKENI. V gave up 4 bases and J gave up 5 bases; unmatched junction bases: 12. The CDR3 runs to 16 residues. The CDR3 DNA is TGTGCCAGCTCACAGACCGGGACTAGTAATTTGGAGACCCAGTACTTC. The encoded protein is CASSQTGTSNLETQYF.